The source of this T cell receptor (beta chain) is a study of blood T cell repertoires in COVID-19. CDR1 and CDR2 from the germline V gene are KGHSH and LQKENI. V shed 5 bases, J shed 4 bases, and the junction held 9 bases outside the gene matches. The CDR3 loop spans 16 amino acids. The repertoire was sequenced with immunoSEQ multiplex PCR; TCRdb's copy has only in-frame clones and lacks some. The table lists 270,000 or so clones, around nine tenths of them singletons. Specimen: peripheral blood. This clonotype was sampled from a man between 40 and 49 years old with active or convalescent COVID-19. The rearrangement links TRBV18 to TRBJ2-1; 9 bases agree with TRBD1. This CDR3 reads CASSSSGQGRYNEQFF. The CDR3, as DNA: TGTGCCAGCTCATCATCGGGACAGGGAAGGTACAATGAGCAGTTCTTC.